This TCR delta chain was sequenced during a study of γδ T cells in repeated Plasmodium falciparum infection. The table lists this clone with a few counts. Bulk repertoires came from Vgamma9/Vdelta2+ or Vdelta2-negative gammadelta T cells flow-sorted from PBMC. TCRdb re-called the multiplex PCR reads with CATT. The table shows tens of thousands of delta-chain clones, with about 1.5% occurring only once. The V gene lost 4 bases and the J gene lost 4 bases, with 4 bases spanning the gap. CDR1 is TSWWSYY, CDR2 QGS, per germline. This CDR3 is built from 12 residues. The source is a pool of human donors (malaria-infected and uninfected, not separated). The gene calls are TRDV1 and TRDJ2; D gene uncertain. The sequenced sample was gamma-delta T cells from blood. The CDR3 DNA reads as TGTGCTCTTGGGGGGGGGACAGCACAACTCTTCTTT. Its translation: CALGGGTAQLFF.